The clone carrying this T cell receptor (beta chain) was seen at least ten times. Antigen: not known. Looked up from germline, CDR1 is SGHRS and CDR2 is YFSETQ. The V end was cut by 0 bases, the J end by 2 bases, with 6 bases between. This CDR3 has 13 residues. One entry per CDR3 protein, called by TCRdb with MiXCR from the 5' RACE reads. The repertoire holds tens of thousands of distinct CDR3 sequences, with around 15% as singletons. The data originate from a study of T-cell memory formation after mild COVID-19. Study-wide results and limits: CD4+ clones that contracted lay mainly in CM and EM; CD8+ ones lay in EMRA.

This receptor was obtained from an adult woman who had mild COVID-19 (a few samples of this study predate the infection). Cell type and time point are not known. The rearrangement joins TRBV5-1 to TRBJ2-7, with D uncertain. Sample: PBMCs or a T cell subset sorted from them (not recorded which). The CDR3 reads CASSLAEPYEQYF. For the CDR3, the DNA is TGCGCCAGCAGCTTGGCGGAACCCTACGAGCAGTACTTC.